This entry describes one T cell receptor beta chain. The sample is drawn from a study of blood T cell repertoires in COVID-19. As processed by the authors: The assay estimated nucleated cells by amplifying reference gene primers. Assay used: immunoSEQ multiplex PCR; TCRdb lists only in-frame clones, some missing. Clone size and V and J calls were adopted from that table, with D and trimming inferred from the DNA. The repertoire holds hundreds of thousands of clones, around 87% seen once, with just under 6.5% in the top ten. With V trimmed by 0 bases and J by 7 bases, 5 bases remained unmatched. CDR1 is SGHDT, CDR2 YYEEEE, per germline. CDR3 length: 15 amino acids. During active infection, Seattle patients enrolled and were then monitored through disease.

This chain links TRBV5-6 with TRBJ1-5; 9 positions agree with TRBD1. The sequence came from a woman aged 45-65 years with COVID-19, enrolled during active disease. The specimen was peripheral blood. CDR3 loop: CASSLGTGASQPQHF. Here the CDR3 DNA reads TGTGCCAGCAGCTTGGGGACAGGGGCTAGCCAGCCCCAGCATTTT.